This T cell receptor beta chain is from a study of blood T cells in healthy people across ages. Findings and limits, study-wide: Estimates of diversity drawn from one million T cells were considered underestimates.

This clonotype appeared a few times. Its matching antigen is unknown. Every donor provided 7.5 to 10 milliliters of peripheral blood. Isolated per sample were at least 7 million PBMCs. The second PCR ran about 6 to 12 cycles with a sample-barcoded 5' primer and J-beta primers. Each TCR beta cDNA got a 12-nucleotide random molecular identifier. MiXCR, run by TCRdb on the 5' RACE reads, gives a single entry per CDR3 protein. The table lists under 2 million distinct CDR3 sequences, approximately 32% of them singletons, with 11% in the top ten. V gave up 6 bases and J gave up 4 bases, with 10 bases separating them. From germline, CDR1 is MDHEN and CDR2 SYDVKM. The length of the CDR3 is 14 residues.

The receptor's source is a woman under 40 in good health. The specimen was blood. The J gene is TRBJ1-6, the V gene TRBV28; D is ambiguous. The CDR3 sequence: CASRPQSYNSPLHF. The CDR3 DNA reads as TGTGCCAGCAGACCTCAGAGTTATAATTCACCCCTCCACTTT.